This record looks at one T cell receptor (beta chain) sequence and its context. Its antigen is not known. Trimming removed 0 bases from V and 4 bases from J; junction bases left unmatched: 0. Germline CDR1 is SGHRS and CDR2 is YFSETQ. This CDR3 is built from 14 residues. These data are taken from a study of cytomegalovirus exposure and HLA in healthy donors. General study points: Earlier analysis looked at TCR beta V segments, and most were productive about 90% or about 30% of the time. Donors were assumed by presence/absence analyses to have roughly uniform sequencing depth.

The PCR used 60 Vbeta and 13 Jbeta primers. Produced via immunoSEQ multiplex PCR; TCRdb's table is partial and in-frame only. In the table there are some 130,000 clones, 75% to 90% of which are singletons. This chain joins TRBV5-1 and TRBJ1-1, with 10 bases lining up with TRBD1. The sequenced sample was PBMCs. The TCR comes from a woman aged 30 to 39 in good health and CMV-seropositive. This chain's CDR3 is CASSLGDRGTEAFF. In DNA form, the CDR3 reads TGCGCCAGCAGCTTGGGGGACAGGGGCACTGAAGCTTTCTTT.